The TCR beta chain described here comes from a study of beta chain features in type 1 diabetes (dated by TCRdb to 2017 to 2018). As for the study more broadly: Mean age, gender distribution, total cell number and subset yield did not differ between patients and healthy donors. A total of under 140,000,000 sorted cells were examined across all samples, and the number of cells per subset was strongly correlated with RNA yield. The study compared the TCRB repertoires of sorted circulating CD4+ T cell subsets in recently diagnosed type 1 diabetes patients with those in matched healthy donors. Whereas all 28 donors provided naive and central memory subsets, regulatory and stem cell-like memory subsets were isolated from just 8 patients and roughly eight healthy donors.

The entire amount of isolated RNA was reverse transcribed using the High Capacity cDNA Reverse Transcription Kit, so the sequenced TCRB transcripts were expressed ones. Naive, central memory and regulatory T cell samples underwent deep immunoSEQ sequencing, averaging around 4 million total reads per sample. Sorted cells were lysed in RLT buffer and RNA was extracted with DNase-treated RNeasy Micro or Mini kits, depending on cell number. To prevent cross-contamination, every cell subset was processed on its own, while patient and healthy donor samples were processed together. The immunoSEQ multiplex PCR was used to amplify TCRB sequences from cDNA, generating 87-bp fragments that spanned the CDR3 region. Amplicons were sequenced on the Illumina HiSeq platform. The source study handled its data this way. Synthetic template baselines were used to correct PCR bias computationally, reads within Hamming distance 2 were collapsed together, and singletons that could not be merged were discarded. Reads were aligned against IMGT to assign V, D and J genes, CDR3 length and insertions or deletions at six rearrangement sites. Clonotype counts were normalized to sorted cell number within each subset before computing true diversity and Gini coefficients with the tcR R package. The overlap coefficient, calculated on TCRB nucleotide sequences, was used to measure repertoire sharing. TCRdb carries this immuneACCESS record with in-frame sequences only. Its versions omit some clonotypes, under half of them owing to an unresolved V gene in the studies checked, with the rest unexplained. From that table come the V and J calls and clone size; the DNA was used to work out D and trimming. For this sample the table gives some 160,000 clones, of which roughly 9% were detected only once. The ten biggest clones cover roughly 0.7% of the sample.

Each donor gave one peripheral blood draw, averaging approximately 0.11 L, which was collected into heparinised tubes. A BD FACSAria II and a panel including CD45RO, CCR7, CD25, CD127, CD95 and CD27 were used to sort naive, central memory, regulatory and stem cell-like memory CD4+ T cells. All sorted populations exceeded 95% purity. PBMCs were isolated immediately by Lymphoprep density gradient centrifugation and stained directly without culture. Samples were stained and sorted in pairs, with one healthy donor and one patient per experiment, so that batch effects were minimized. Taken from the germline V gene, the CDR1 and CDR2 loops are SQVTM and ANQGSEA. Trimming at the junction amounts to 4 bases on V and 7 bases on J, and the germline ends lie 13 bases apart. The CDR3 runs 13 residues from the cysteine to the phenylalanine. Of all the DNA, just the CDR3 is kept, 39 bases in frame from base 1.

This clone appeared a few times. The antigen it binds to is not known. No much larger clonotype is one base removed from it; base qualities were not supplied. Beyond this particular receptor, the publication reports: Because cDNA was sequenced instead of genomic DNA, highly expressing activated cells could be over-represented, though the groups showed no difference in activation or CD3 levels. Because small numbers of individuals were included in the HLA sub-analyses, any influence of HLA type on TCRB rearrangement was left unresolved. PCR may preferentially amplify shorter templates, but because patient and control samples were amplified and corrected together, any resulting skew would affect both groups equally. The naive, central memory and regulatory TCRB repertoires appeared to resemble one another more closely among patients than among healthy donors. Patients with type 1 diabetes made fewer insertions and deleted more nucleotides at VDJ recombination sites, implying thymic rearrangement abnormalities. A moderate but significant shortening of TCRB CDR3 length was observed in type 1 diabetes patients in all four CD4+ subsets.

The rearrangement combines TRBV29-1 with TRBJ2-2; TRBD2 might be the D gene, on 6 matching bases. Sequenced sample: central memory CD4+ T cells from blood. This clonotype was sampled from a woman between 25 and 40 years old with type 1 diabetes. The sequence in DNA is TGCAGCGTTGCGCGGGGTTGGGGCGGGGAGCTGTTTTTT. This codes for CSVARGWGGELFF.